The subject of this entry is one T cell receptor beta chain. This clone turned up a few times. Its antigen remains undetermined. No clone much larger than this one lies a single base away; base qualities are absent. Libraries came from the immunoSEQ multiplex PCR assay. For the multiplex PCR, a mixture combining 60 forward primers for TCR Vbeta segments and 13 reverse primers for TCR Jbeta segments was used. The CDR3 region of rearranged TCR beta genes was amplified from genomic DNA by a multiplex PCR assay. The Illumina HiSeq System was used to sequence the amplified TCR beta libraries as 87-base-pair reads. Per the original workflow: Across the roughly 700 repertoires, a later analysis counted approximately 75 million unique TCR beta chains, around 10 million of which were shared by at least two donors. Raw reads were error-corrected and collapsed into unique sequences by a nearest-neighbor algorithm in which closely related sequences were merged to remove PCR and sequencing errors. To assign V, D and J gene segments, CDR3 sequences were aligned to IMGT reference sequences. For a sequence to be retained, at least a six-nucleotide match to both a V gene segment and a J gene segment was required. A rearrangement counted as productive if the CDR3 had no stop codons and remained in frame with V and J, and every other rearrangement counted as non-productive. CDR3 was defined according to IMGT convention as the region running from the second conserved V-encoded cysteine to the conserved J-encoded phenylalanine. In an earlier analysis of 587 of the donors, sequences lacking an unambiguous match to a single V gene segment were excluded. An earlier analysis of a few hundred of the donors called V segments functional above 56.7% productive rearrangements and segregating when the between-donor standard deviation exceeded 5%. A statistical classification framework was built for diagnosing cytomegalovirus status from the catalog of TCR beta chain sequences. V and J gene assignment, in a later analysis, came from comparing TCR nucleotide sequences with IMGT/GENE-DB human TR gene sequences. Using the TCRdist pipeline, a later analysis assigned CDR3 sequences along with most-parsimonious VDJ recombination scenarios. In a later analysis, every TCR beta chain was defined by the combination of its CDR3 amino acid sequence and its V-gene family, and reads without a unique V-gene family were dropped. A later analysis removed 450 to 600 highly shared, low-generation-probability nucleotide sequences to deal with suspected cross-contamination and a sequencing artifact. For each public chain, a later analysis derived a clonal expansion index from normalized ranks of inferred template counts within each repertoire. A later analysis computed generation probabilities with a VDJ recombination model fitted to out-of-frame rearrangements, and checked the results against IGoR. In a later analysis, hypergeometric tests were used to score TCR-TCR, TCR-HLA and TCR-CMV co-occurrence, with a repertoire-size bias correction applied to TCR pairs. To estimate false discovery rates, a later analysis permuted the HLA or CMV assignments 20 times. In a later analysis, co-occurring TCRs were grouped using DBSCAN, and TCRdist sequence similarity was added for clustering within HLA-allele-positive subsets. Repertoires with fewer than 30,000 or more than 120,000 public chains, plus five repertoires with anomalous nucleotide sharing, were excluded from co-occurrence clustering. Not all clones reach the TCRdb copy of this immuneACCESS table, which keeps in-frame sequences only. Checked studies attribute under half of the gap to unresolved V genes and leave the rest unexplained. V and J calls and clone size are those listed in that table; D and trimming were worked out from the DNA. Present in this sample are under 200,000 clones, roughly 85% of which were seen just once. About 4.6% of the sample comes from the top ten.

The cohort was made up of 650 to 700 healthy bone marrow donors. Cohort members were all nominally healthy when sampled, although unrecorded immune exposures were likely present. The donor tested CMV seropositive and was one of the 289 seropositive cohort members. Each donor provided a peripheral blood sample, and peripheral blood mononuclear cells were used for TCR beta sequencing. Genomic DNA was extracted from the blood cell samples with the Qiagen DNeasy Blood Extraction Kit. The data were obtained in a study of cytomegalovirus exposure and HLA in healthy donors (dated by TCRdb to about 2017). Regarding the research as a whole: An earlier analysis of some 600 of the donors reported roughly 300 Gb of sequence data and approximately 120 million unique TCR beta sequences obtained from about 180 million T cells. The study aimed to test whether signatures of past pathogen exposure could be identified by cataloging public T cell receptors. To predict cytomegalovirus infection status, the study brought together high-throughput TCR immunosequencing, statistical association of individual TCRs with disease status, and machine learning. The study used immunosequencing to profile the T cell repertoires of about 670 subjects and linked those repertoires to cytomegalovirus serostatus. The number of donors typed differed by locus, with roughly 629-640 for A, B, C, DRB1 and DQB1, around 560 for DQA1, 600 to 610 for DPA1, and around 460 for DPB1. Genome-wide SNP genotypes for about 55% of the roughly 670 donors were used in a later genetic analysis, which treated that subset as a discovery cohort. All discovery cohort repertoires had been generated using a single sequencing platform. About 280 gigabases of sequencing data and 70 million to 100 million unique TCR sequences were included in an early release covering around 650 HLA-typed donors. A later analysis re-analyzed previously published TCR beta repertoires from several hundred donors and added high-resolution HLA genotyping to study TCR occurrence patterns. Of the roughly 400 genotyped donors, about 80% fell in the genetic ancestry cluster associated with self-reported Caucasian donors. Class I and class II HLA loci were covered by the typing at four-digit resolution. Alongside the repertoire data, information on donor age, sex, ethnicity and CMV serostatus was compiled. The later analysis used no new phenotypic data to find candidate immune exposures, relying instead on TCR beta sequences and their occurrence across donors. Besides the first cohort of approximately 670 subjects, a separate validation cohort made up of roughly 120 different subjects was used. Because of strong linkage in the cohort, roughly five DR-DQ haplotypes were treated as single units for association and clustering. On average, roughly 250,000 unique TCR beta nucleotide sequences were sequenced per donor among a few hundred genotyped donors of the cohort, with roughly 18% of those sequences being non-productive. An earlier analysis of fewer than 750 of the donors used high-throughput TCR beta sequencing to judge whether each TCR beta V gene segment behaved as functional or pseudogenic.

Overall results and qualifications from the work: This cohort had only TCR beta chains sequenced, and the lack of alpha or paired-chain data limited which features could be detected. Across donors, most TCR sequences were observed very rarely, whereas some public TCRs were present in many individuals. Some IMGT-functional V segments, including TRBV6-2 and TRBV6-3, could not be told apart with the 87-base-pair reads, so those segments were excluded. The sequencing pipeline was judged likely to have produced a cluster of highly shared sequence variants as a technical artifact. According to a later analysis, TCR association rates differed among HLA loci, with DRB1 alleles showing the most associated TCRs and HLA-C alleles showing the fewest. The classifier was reported to diagnose cytomegalovirus status with high specificity and sensitivity in both the original and validation cohorts. Because some donors lacked HLA typing at each locus, the association tests relied only on the typed subset. A further reported finding was that TCR beta sequences accurately predicted the HLA-A and HLA-B alleles for most subjects in the first cohort. A later genetic analysis associated a missense DCLRE1C variant with V-gene and J-gene trimming of TCR beta chains, and an independent cohort replicated the association. The authors suggested that the approach could potentially be generalized to other disease states and immunological phenotypes. The study gave a list of roughly 150 TCR beta chains associated with cytomegalovirus. At a false discovery rate of 0.05, a later analysis linked 15,000 to 20,000 TCR beta sequences to specific HLA alleles. In a later analysis, several top co-occurrence clusters were reported to appear linked to parvovirus B19, influenza, CMV and Epstein-Barr virus. Sequencing depth was assumed to be roughly uniform across donors in the presence/absence analyses, though that assumption may not hold. According to a later analysis, most CMV-associated TCR beta chains appeared to be HLA-restricted, and the HLA associations seemed to be driven largely by CMV exposure. According to a later genetic analysis, donors in an Asian-associated ancestry cluster had fewer N-insertions in productive TCRs than the roughly 670-donor mean. Correlated functional status among segregating V segments might reflect linkage disequilibrium, but an unknown experimental factor could not be ruled out. The only immune exposure information available for the cohort was CMV serostatus. When HLA alleles, especially DR and DQ, strongly co-occurred, TCR associations were difficult to assign to individual alleles. The earlier analysis of 587 of the donors excluded fewer than 20 rarely observed V segments, including chromosome 9 orphons, because counts were too low. Broadly in line with IMGT annotations, most TCR beta V segments showed up in productive rearrangements about 87% or about 30% of the time in an earlier analysis of several hundred of the donors. Compared with equally common non-associated chains, HLA-associated TCR beta chains in a later analysis were more clonally expanded and had lower generation probabilities. Three of the identified cytomegalovirus-associated TCR beta chains were confirmed in vitro to be specific for cytomegalovirus antigens.

The CDR3 measures 13 amino acids from cysteine to phenylalanine. Only the CDR3 region is kept as DNA, spanning 39 bases read in frame from base 1. A distance of 15 bases separates the germline ends of V and J, which lose 7 bases and 6 bases respectively. In the germline V gene (reference sequence), CDR1 corresponds to MNHEY and CDR2 to SMNVEV. The chain is assembled from TRBV27 and TRBJ1-2; no D gene can be assigned with confidence. The source is a woman in her thirties in good health and CMV-seropositive. The material sequenced was PBMCs. The CDR3 reads as follows: CASKMLSRDGYTF. The DNA sequence follows: TGTGCCAGCAAGATGCTCTCGCGGGATGGCTACACCTTC.